This T cell receptor (beta chain) was captured in a study of blood T cell repertoires in COVID-19. Study background: T cells, B-cell-depleted T cells, or PBMCs supplied cDNA or gDNA.

Germline-derived CDR1 and CDR2 are SEHNR and FQNEAQ (reference sequence). V shed 0 bases and J shed 3 bases, with 3 bases lying between them. The CDR3 covers 13 residues. Using immunoSEQ multiplex PCR, the repertoire was profiled, and TCRdb retains in-frame clones only, with some absent. The repertoire includes hundreds of thousands of clones, nearly 90% of them detected once, and under 4% sits in the top ten. The TCR sequence derives from a man younger than 35 with active or convalescent COVID-19. Sequencing was done on a sample of peripheral blood. This chain connects TRBV7-9 to TRBJ1-5, with D unresolved. CDR3 nucleotides: TGTGCCAGCAGCTTAGCGTACAATCAGCCCCAGCATTTT. Its translation is CASSLAYNQPQHF.